A selection of T cell receptor beta chains follows, all from one sample in a study of post-analysis software for immune sequencing data. TCRdb reprocessed the PCR reads with MiXCR, giving one entry per CDR3 protein. Found here are about 770,000 distinct CDR3 sequences, around 45% of them singletons; the top ten hold roughly 4.9%. The sample comprised blood. The origin of the receptors is a girl aged 10-17 years with multiple sclerosis. Each CDR3 is given with its conserved first and last residue. A D gene is named only where the DNA matches it firmly. Clone size, where shown, is once, few, many, or a class for clones that have expanded.

clone size,J gene,V gene,D gene,CDR3 protein,CDR3 DNA
few,TRBJ2-2,TRBV24-1,TRBD2,CATSDQRTSGNTGELFF,TGTGCCACCAGTGACCAACGGACTAGCGGGAACACCGGGGAGCTGTTTTTT
.,TRBJ2-7,TRBV11-2,TRBD1,CASSLERTGRGEQYF,TGTGCCAGCAGCTTAGAGAGGACAGGGCGCGGCGAGCAGTACTTC
.,TRBJ2-1,TRBV15,TRBD2,CATSFQRDSYNEQFF,TGTGCCACCAGTTTCCAGCGGGATTCCTACAATGAGCAGTTCTTC
.,TRBJ1-6,TRBV20-1,.,CRARDEGALHF,TGCAGGGCTAGAGATGAGGGCGCCCTCCACTTT
.,TRBJ1-5,TRBV6-5,TRBD1,CASSSDRGGSVNQPQHF,TGTGCCAGCAGTTCCGACAGGGGTGGGAGCGTTAATCAGCCCCAGCATTTT
.,TRBJ2-5,TRBV10-3,TRBD1,CAISQTGAQETQYF,TGTGCCATCAGCCAGACAGGGGCCCAAGAGACCCAGTACTTC
.,TRBJ2-7,TRBV9,.,CASSVGGGVHEQYF,TGTGCCAGCAGCGTCGGAGGGGGCGTCCACGAGCAGTACTTC
once,TRBJ2-1,TRBV14,.,CASSQERPNEQFF,TGTGCCAGCAGCCAAGAGAGGCCGAATGAGCAGTTCTTC
.,TRBJ2-1,TRBV6-6,.,CAGRIGQNEQFF,TGTGCCGGCAGAATCGGACAGAATGAGCAGTTCTTC
few,TRBJ2-5,TRBV15,.,CATSGDGQETQYF,TGTGCCACCAGCGGCGACGGACAAGAGACCCAGTACTTC
.,TRBJ2-1,TRBV12-3/TRBV12-4,TRBD2,CASSMGVWKREKGEQFF,TGTGCCAGCAGTATGGGGGTTTGGAAGCGGGAGAAGGGTGAGCAGTTCTTC
few,TRBJ1-1,TRBV7-2,.,CASSTHRETEAFF,TGTGCCAGCAGCACCCACAGGGAAACTGAAGCTTTCTTT
.,TRBJ1-1,TRBV29-1,TRBD1,CSVRGQGRDEAFF,TGCAGCGTGAGGGGACAGGGGAGGGATGAAGCTTTCTTT
.,TRBJ2-3,TRBV20-1,.,CSALRDKGSTDTQYF,TGCAGTGCCCTCCGGGACAAGGGGAGCACAGATACGCAGTATTTT
.,TRBJ1-1,TRBV6-5,.,CASRPLGGRTEAFF,TGTGCCAGCAGACCCCTCGGGGGAAGGACTGAAGCTTTCTTT
.,TRBJ1-1,TRBV12-3/TRBV12-4,.,CASSFGGRPTEAFF,TGTGCCAGCAGTTTTGGGGGGCGTCCCACTGAAGCTTTCTTT
few,TRBJ2-1,TRBV5-8,TRBD2,CASPYGGLAGGEQFF,TGTGCCAGCCCCTACGGGGGGCTAGCGGGAGGGGAGCAGTTCTTC
.,TRBJ2-5,TRBV6-5,TRBD2,CASSHGSSGIRETQYF,TGTGCCAGCAGCCATGGGTCTAGCGGGATACGAGAGACCCAGTACTTC
few,TRBJ2-7,TRBV12-3/TRBV12-4,.,CASSKLGWPYEQYF,TGTGCCAGCAGCAAACTCGGGTGGCCCTACGAGCAGTACTTC
.,TRBJ2-7,TRBV20-1,TRBD2,CSARDRGGAEQYF,TGCAGTGCTAGAGATAGGGGAGGGGCCGAGCAGTACTTC
.,TRBJ1-2,TRBV29-1,.,CSVGGVPNYGYTF,TGCAGCGTTGGAGGGGTTCCTAACTATGGCTACACCTTC
.,TRBJ2-7,TRBV10-3,TRBD1,CAISESTGQVSYEQYF,TGTGCCATCAGTGAGTCGACGGGACAGGTCTCCTACGAGCAGTACTTC
few,TRBJ2-6,TRBV5-1,.,CANSYTGSGANVLTF,TGCGCCAACAGCTACACAGGGTCTGGGGCCAACGTCCTGACTTTC
.,TRBJ1-2,TRBV7-9,TRBD1,CASSPPGGEDYGYTF,TGTGCCAGCAGCCCACCAGGGGGCGAAGACTATGGCTACACCTTC
once,TRBJ2-1,TRBV12-3/TRBV12-4,TRBD1,CASSPRQGLYNEQFF,TGTGCCAGCAGTCCCAGACAGGGTCTCTACAATGAGCAGTTCTTC
few,TRBJ1-2,TRBV5-1,.,CASSLGGSSNYGYTF,TGCGCCAGCAGCTTGGGGGGCAGCTCAAACTATGGCTACACCTTC
once,TRBJ2-7,TRBV29-1,TRBD1,CSVGDRVIYEQYF,TGCAGCGTGGGGGACAGGGTAATCTACGAGCAGTACTTC
.,TRBJ2-7,TRBV29-1,TRBD2,CSVGGLAGGLSYEQYF,TGCAGCGTGGGCGGGCTAGCGGGAGGTTTGTCCTACGAGCAGTACTTC
many,TRBJ2-7,TRBV10-3,TRBD2,CAISGDLLTSGNEQYF,TGTGCCATCAGTGGAGACCTTCTGACTAGCGGGAACGAGCAGTACTTC
.,TRBJ2-7,TRBV7-9,.,CASSYYSGPRGKNIRYF,TGTGCCAGCAGCTACTATAGCGGGCCAAGGGGGAAAAACATTCGGTACTTC
.,TRBJ2-3,TRBV15,.,CATSQWTERTQYF,TGTGCCACCAGCCAATGGACTGAACGTACGCAGTATTTT
few,TRBJ2-3,TRBV5-6,TRBD2,CASSQPWWAGGSTDTQYF,TGTGCCAGCAGTCAACCGTGGTGGGCGGGAGGGAGCACAGATACGCAGTATTTT
.,TRBJ2-2,TRBV5-1,TRBD2,CASSQRLAAGELFF,TGCGCCAGCAGCCAGAGACTAGCAGCCGGGGAGCTGTTTTTT
.,TRBJ2-1,TRBV4-2,TRBD1,CASSQKDRAGYNEQFF,TGTGCCAGCAGCCAAAAGGACAGGGCCGGCTACAATGAGCAGTTCTTC
.,TRBJ2-7,TRBV15,.,CATGRGWRDEQYF,TGTGCCACCGGCAGAGGGTGGAGGGACGAGCAGTACTTC
.,TRBJ1-6,TRBV20-1,TRBD1,CSASRGRWGKSPLHF,TGCAGTGCTAGCAGGGGGAGATGGGGTAAATCACCCCTCCACTTT
.,TRBJ2-7,TRBV5-1,.,CASSTFAGYEQYF,TGCGCCAGCAGCACCTTCGCGGGTTACGAGCAGTACTTC
.,TRBJ1-1,TRBV3-1,TRBD1,CASSQGQGAGTEAFF,TGTGCCAGCAGCCAGGGACAGGGGGCTGGAACTGAAGCTTTCTTT
.,TRBJ2-7,TRBV7-9,TRBD1,CASTGTGGHEQYF,TGTGCCAGCACGGGGACAGGAGGCCACGAGCAGTACTTC
.,TRBJ2-2,TRBV12-3/TRBV12-4,.,CASIPNDSRNTGELFF,TGTGCCAGCATCCCGAATGATAGTCGGAACACCGGGGAGCTGTTTTTT
.,TRBJ1-4,TRBV12-3/TRBV12-4,.,CASSLGGAGEKLFF,TGTGCCAGCAGTTTAGGGGGGGCCGGGGAAAAACTGTTTTTT
.,TRBJ2-1,TRBV20-1,TRBD2,CSASWTSGDPEQFF,TGCAGTGCTAGTTGGACTAGCGGGGATCCTGAGCAGTTCTTC
.,TRBJ2-7,TRBV7-6,TRBD2,CASSRLQREDSEQYF,TGTGCCAGCAGCAGATTACAGCGGGAGGATAGCGAGCAGTACTTC